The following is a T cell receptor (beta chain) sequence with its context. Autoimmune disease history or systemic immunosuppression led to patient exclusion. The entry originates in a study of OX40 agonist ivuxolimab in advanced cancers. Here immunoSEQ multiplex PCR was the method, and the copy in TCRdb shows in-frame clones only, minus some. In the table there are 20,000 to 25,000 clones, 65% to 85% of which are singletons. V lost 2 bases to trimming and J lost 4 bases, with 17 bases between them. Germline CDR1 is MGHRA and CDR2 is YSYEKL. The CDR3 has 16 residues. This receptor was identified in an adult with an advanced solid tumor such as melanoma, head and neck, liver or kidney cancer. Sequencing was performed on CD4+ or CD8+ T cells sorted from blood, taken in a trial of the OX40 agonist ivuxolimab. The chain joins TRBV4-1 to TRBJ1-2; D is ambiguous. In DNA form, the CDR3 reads TGCGCCAGCAGCCAAAATACTCTGGCGGGCCCCTATGGCTACACCTTC. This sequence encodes CASSQNTLAGPYGYTF.